Only a few counts were recorded for the clone carrying this TCR beta chain. Some clones are missing from TCRdb's copy, which holds only in-frame ones; the method was immunoSEQ multiplex PCR. The data hold 20,000 to 25,000 clones, with over 60% observed a single time. The sample is drawn from a study of pediatric ulcerative colitis. CDR3 length: 14 residues. V lost 2 bases, J lost 1 base, and 7 bases lay in between. Germline V gene lookup returns CDR1 SGHKS and CDR2 YYEKEE (reference sequence). The rectum was sampled with one to two pinch biopsies at colonoscopy. V is TRBV5-5 and J is TRBJ2-1; D unresolved. Sequenced sample: gut tissue. The receptor's source is a boy younger than 18 with severe ulcerative colitis. CDR3 residues: CASSFQLSYNEQFF. The CDR3 nucleotides read TGTGCCAGCAGCTTCCAGTTGTCCTACAATGAGCAGTTCTTC.